This T cell receptor beta chain was retrieved from a study of shared clonotypes between healthy human individuals. The V gene lost 2 bases and the J gene lost 11 bases, with 10 bases spanning the gap. The CDR3 has 11 residues. Germline V gene sequence: CDR1 SGHRS, CDR2 YFSETQ. It was CD45RO-negative cells, positively selected for CCR7, that made up naive CD8 cells, with terminally differentiated effector memory CD45RA+ cells excluded. The method was immunoSEQ multiplex PCR; TCRdb's version includes in-frame clones alone and lacks a portion of them. Of about 820,000 clones listed, 92% were seen once; the top ten hold less than 25%.

This TCR came from a man aged 30-40 years in good health. Sequencing input: naive CD8+ T cells sorted from blood. The chain is built from TRBV5-1 and TRBJ1-1; possible D gene TRBD1, 5 bases. The CDR3 is CASSLQGVAFF. The CDR3 DNA follows: TGCGCCAGCAGCTTACAAGGGGTTGCTTTCTTT.